The entry below describes one T cell receptor beta chain. No cognate antigen has been identified for it. No much larger clone is present one base from it, and per-base qualities are unavailable. The treatment or condition tag for this specimen amounts to: randomized to nivolumab then ipilimumab (arm A) or the reverse (arm B). None of the patients in the trial had previously been given DNA-damaging chemotherapy. A FACS Aria II flow cytometer was used to sort live CD3+CD8+ cells that were negative for CD19 and CD56 from thawed PBMCs. The samples were obtained from melanoma patients enrolled in CheckMate 064, an open-label, randomized phase II trial testing sequential checkpoint blockade. Peripheral blood mononuclear cells were obtained through leukapheresis, purified using Ficoll-Paque, and frozen in human serum containing around 9.6% DMSO. Immediately after sorting, the purity of sorted blood CD3+CD8+ cells was verified to be >95%, after which DNA was extracted.

TCRbeta CDR3 regions were immunosequenced from genomic DNA with the immunoSEQ Assay. Genomic DNA was amplified by bias-controlled multiplex PCR before high-throughput sequencing. The authors' analysis ran thus. To quantify the absolute abundance of each unique TCRbeta CDR3 region, the sequences were collapsed and filtered. Clonality, defined as 1 minus Pielou's evenness, was calculated using only productive rearrangements. Clones with significantly greater frequencies in on-treatment versus baseline samples were identified using a previously published method. This is the immuneACCESS table as TCRdb keeps it, with only in-frame sequences that have V and J called. A part of the clones is gone; compared with another copy, unresolved V genes explain less than half, and the rest is unexplained. V, J and clone size are those of that table, while D and trimming were read from the DNA. The sample records under 20,000 clones, roughly 80% of which are singletons. The ten most abundant clones make up about 11% of the sample.

After removal of 4 bases from V and 3 bases from J, the junction retains 3 bases not matched to a gene. The CDR3 sequence holds 15 residues, the cysteine and phenylalanine included. The DNA shown is the 45-base CDR3, in frame from base 1. Sequences LGHNA (CDR1) and YSLEER (CDR2) are obtained from the germline V gene. The record originates from a study of sequential checkpoint blockade in melanoma (dated by TCRdb to between 2018 and 2020). Broadly, across the study: In a 1:1 randomization, patients received either first-line nivolumab then ipilimumab (arm A) or ipilimumab then nivolumab (arm B). Maintenance nivolumab was given following each of the two trial sequences. General study outcomes and caveats: The model for predicting response that combines TCR metrics with mutation burden needs to be validated in larger, independent patient cohorts.

The specimen was CD8+ T cells sorted from blood (inferred from file names), collected from a patient given nivolumab and ipilimumab in sequence. The receptor's source is a human donor with melanoma. Recombination joined TRBV4-3 with TRBJ2-7; 13 of the junction bases match TRBD2. The bases are TGCGCCAGCAGCCCGACTAGCGGGGGGTTCTACGAGCAGTACTTC. This sequence encodes CASSPTSGGFYEQYF.